The sequence of this TCR beta chain was determined in a study of T cells of healthy individuals. This clonotype was seen many times. TCRdb reprocessed the 5' RACE reads with MiXCR, giving one entry per CDR3 protein. The sample shows around 63,000 distinct CDR3 sequences, 15% to 20% of them seen only once. CDR3 length: 14 residues. The V end was cut by 2 bases, the J end by 5 bases, with 15 bases between. Germline CDR1 reads SQVTM; CDR2 reads ANQGSEA. V usage is TRBV29-1 and J usage is TRBJ2-5, with D tentatively TRBD1 (5 bases). This TCR came from a human donor in good health. The CDR3 nucleotides read TGCAGCGTTGAACCCCGGGCAGGGCTCGAGACCCAGTACTTC. Its protein is CSVEPRAGLETQYF.